The text below deals with one T cell receptor beta chain. The target of this receptor is not known. No per-base quality is available; no much larger clone lies one base away. The data originate from a study of blood T cell repertoires in COVID-19 (TCRdb year 2020). As for the study more broadly: The collaborator samples originated in the United States, Italy and Spain and spanned the acute and convalescent phases of COVID-19. The prospective study material was composed of cDNA or gDNA derived from T cells, B-cell-depleted T cells, or PBMCs. The dataset comprised deeply sampled blood TCRbeta repertoires from subjects exposed to, actively infected with, or recovered from COVID-19. The repertoires were released in a freely available public database intended as a resource for research on the immune response to SARS-CoV-2. The samples were drawn from the first 160 participants of the ongoing ImmuneRACE study and from more than 1,000 subjects provided by 6 global collaborators. Nearly every sample came with metadata listing a de-identified subject ID, COVID-19 status, age in years and sex. Where available, HLA class I and class II types were taken from metadata supplied by the sample provider and were not determined by assay-based typing.

The CDR3 contains 16 residues, cysteine and phenylalanine counted. Only CDR3 DNA is held: 48 bases, read in frame from base 1. The CDR1 and CDR2 encoded by the germline V gene are SGHRS and YFSETQ. The junction carries 15 bases between V and J, which are trimmed by 2 bases and 1 base respectively. TCRbeta CDR3 regions were amplified from genomic DNA using the immunoSEQ Assay, a bias-controlled multiplex PCR. The authors' analysis ran thus. The number of nucleated cells in each sample was estimated from the amplification of reference gene primers within the assay. Sequence reads were collapsed and filtered to measure the absolute abundance of every unique TCRbeta CDR3 rearrangement. For each sample, productive Simpson clonality was calculated as the square root of Simpson's diversity index over productive rearrangements. Not all clones reach the TCRdb copy of this immuneACCESS table, which keeps in-frame sequences only. Checked studies attribute under half of the gap to unresolved V genes and leave the rest unexplained. For V, J and clone size, that table is used; D and trimming come from the DNA. Present in this sample are about 190,000 clones, 86% of which were seen just once. The ten most abundant clones make up under 3.5% of the sample.

Broad study findings and their caveats: Clinical and demographic metadata were provided uncurated, with the amount varying by source and participant.

Collaborating institutions collected whole blood in K2EDTA tubes following their own protocols. For TCRbeta analysis, collaborators shipped samples as frozen whole blood, isolated PBMCs, or DNA extracted from either of those sample types. The rearranged chain carries TRBV5-1 and TRBJ1-1; a weak D assignment points to TRBD1 (5 bases agree). Sequencing was done on a sample of peripheral blood. The TCR sequence derives from a young woman with active or convalescent COVID-19. The DNA sequence is as follows: TGCGCCAGCAGCTTTAGGTCACCACAGGAGAACACTGAAGCTTTCTTT. It encodes CASSFRSPQENTEAFF.